The 19 T cell receptor beta chains below come from one sample, sequenced in a study of shared T cell receptors in the human thymus. Clones were read by immunoSEQ multiplex PCR, and TCRdb kept only the in-frame ones, dropping some. The table has some 640,000 clones, 87% seen once. In addition, the sample was reused for a study of human thymus T cells.

The sequenced material came from thymocytes. The receptors shown here come from a boy younger than two with a congenital heart defect.

This clone was observed a few times. The chain combines TRBV14 with TRBJ2-3; 8 nucleotides agree with TRBD2. CDR1 SGHDN and CDR2 FVKESK come from the germline V gene. The CDR3 runs to 15 residues. V trimming: 3 bases; J trimming: 3 bases; junction bases outside the gene matches: 5. The CDR3 bases are TGTGCCAGCAGCCAGCGGGAGGCCACAACAGATACGCAGTATTTT. Translated, it gives CASSQREATTDTQYF.

The rearrangement joins TRBV28 to TRBJ2-7, with 10 positions matching TRBD1. V dropped 6 bases and J dropped 3; count of bases not matched to a gene: 5. The length of the CDR3 is 14 residues. The germline V gene has CDR1 MDHEN and CDR2 SYDVKM. The CDR3 loop reads CASSGTGVGYEQYF. The CDR3 DNA is TGTGCCAGCAGCGGGACAGGGGTGGGCTACGAGCAGTACTTC. The whole variable domain, filled in from reference TRBV28 and TRBJ2-7, reads DVKVTQSSRYLVKRTGEKVFLECVQDMDHENMFWYRQDPGLGLRLIYFSYDVKMKEKGDIPEGYSVSREKKERFSLILESASTNQTSMYLCASSGTGVGYEQYFGPGTRLTVT.

The table lists this clone with a count of one. The chain uses TRBV4-1 and TRBJ1-5; unclear D gene. CDR1 and CDR2 from the germline V gene are MGHRA and YSYEKL. This CDR3 region has 13 residues. The V end was cut by 0 bases, the J end by 5 bases, with 5 bases between. The DNA for the CDR3 is TGCGCCAGCAGCCAAGATCGGGATCAGCCCCAGCATTTT. It specifies CASSQDRDQPQHF.

The chain links TRBV6-4 to TRBJ2-5; D gene ambiguous. There are 13 residues in the CDR3. Per the germline V gene, CDR1 is MRHNA and CDR2 is SNTAGT. V gave up 6 bases and J gave up 4 bases, with 12 bases separating them. The CDR3 sequence is CASSAAPRETQYF. The CDR3 nucleotides read TGTGCCAGCAGCGCGGCACCGCGAGAGACCCAGTACTTC.

This sequence joins TRBV7-9 and TRBJ2-1; D is ambiguous. Germline-derived CDR1 and CDR2 are SEHNR and FQNEAQ (reference sequence). The CDR3 is 13 amino acids. V gave up 0 bases and J gave up 7 bases, with 7 bases separating them. The CDR3 DNA follows: TGTGCCAGCAGCTTAGCGTCCGGGAATGAGCAGTTCTTC. Its protein product is CASSLASGNEQFF.

The chain has TRBV7-2 and TRBJ2-7, with D tentatively TRBD2 (6 bases). CDR3 length equals 14 residues. V lost 2 bases to trimming and J lost 3 bases, with 11 bases between them. Germline V gene sequence: CDR1 SGHTA, CDR2 FQGNSA. The CDR3 sequence: CASSLRLADYEQYF. In DNA form, the CDR3 reads TGTGCCAGCAGCTTAAGGTTAGCGGACTACGAGCAGTACTTC.

The J gene is TRBJ2-1, the V gene TRBV10-3; weak D call: TRBD1 (6 bases). The CDR3 has 15 residues. CDR1 and CDR2 (germline): ENHRY, SYGVKD. Trimming took 8 bases from V and 0 from J, leaving 14 bases between them. CDR3 bases: TGTGCCATCCACAGGGATCAGGGCTCCTACAATGAGCAGTTCTTC. It encodes CAIHRDQGSYNEQFF.

This clone appeared a single time. The rearrangement uses TRBV7-6 and TRBJ1-1; D is possibly TRBD1 (5 bases). CDR3 length equals 17 residues. Trimming left V 1 base short and J 0 bases short, with 15 bases between. Germline V gives CDR1 SGHVS, CDR2 FNYEAQ. The CDR3 spells CASSLGQGGKMNTEAFF. The CDR3 DNA is TGTGCCAGCAGCTTAGGTCAGGGTGGGAAGATGAACACTGAAGCTTTCTTT. The variable domain in full, with the rest retrieved from reference TRBV7-6 and TRBJ1-1, is GAGVSQSPRYKVTKRGQDVALRCDPISGHVSLYWYRQALGQGPEFLTYFNYEAQQDKSGLPNDRFSAERPEGSISTLTIQRTEQRDSAMYRCASSLGQGGKMNTEAFFGQGTRLTVV.

This clone appeared a few times. The V gene is TRBV27, the J gene TRBJ1-6; the D gene is possibly TRBD1 (5 bases). Germline CDR1 reads MNHEY; CDR2 reads SMNVEV (reference sequence). V was shortened by 2 bases and J by 7 bases, with 6 bases between the two germline ends. The CDR3 has 13 residues. The CDR3 sequence: CASSLQGNSPLHF. CDR3 sequence (DNA): TGTGCCAGCAGTTTACAGGGAAATTCACCCCTCCACTTT.

The chain recombines TRBV5-1 with TRBJ1-5; possible D gene TRBD1, 5 bases. CDR1 is SGHRS and CDR2 is YFSETQ in the germline V gene. Trimming took 4 bases from V and 3 from J, leaving 14 bases between them. The CDR3 covers 15 residues. This chain's CDR3 is CASSESGLTNQPQHF. In DNA form, the CDR3 reads TGCGCCAGCAGCGAATCGGGACTTACCAATCAGCCCCAGCATTTT.

The CDR3 spells CASSLEGLPFLRNTEAFF. The CDR3 DNA reads as TGTGCCAGCAGCTTAGAGGGACTACCCTTTCTCAGGAACACTGAAGCTTTCTTT. The chain combines TRBV7-9 with TRBJ1-1; weak D call: TRBD1 (5 bases). CDR1 is SEHNR and CDR2 is FQNEAQ in the germline V gene (reference sequence). This CDR3 comprises 18 residues. V was clipped by 1 base and J by 1 base, with 19 bases between them.

The rearrangement links TRBV10-3 to TRBJ2-6; possible D gene TRBD1, 5 bases. There are 17 residues in the CDR3. The germline CDR1 and CDR2 sequences are ENHRY and SYGVKD. V lost 3 bases and J lost 0, with 12 bases in between. The CDR3 reads CAISELQAYSGANVLTF. CDR3 in DNA: TGTGCCATCAGTGAACTACAGGCCTACTCTGGGGCCAACGTCCTGACTTTC.

The rearrangement uses TRBV15 and TRBJ2-1, with TRBD2 matching over 7 bases. Germline lookup yields CDR1 LNHNV and CDR2 YYDKDF (reference sequence). The CDR3 has 15 residues. The ends lost 1 base at V and 9 bases at J; junction bases unmatched: 9. The CDR3 sequence: CATSRARREYGEQFF. CDR3 sequence (DNA): TGTGCCACCAGCAGAGCCCGGCGGGAGTACGGTGAGCAGTTCTTC.

J is TRBJ2-1 and V is TRBV28; maybe TRBD2 (7 bases). Between the trimmed V and J ends, which lost 5 bases and 12 bases, there was a span of 20 bases. From germline, CDR1 is MDHEN and CDR2 SYDVKM. The CDR3 is 14 residues long. As DNA, the CDR3 is TGTGCCAGCAGTAGGGGGGGGGTCCGTTTTGGGCAGTTCTTC. Translating gives CASSRGGVRFGQFF.

This clone was observed a handful of times. J is TRBJ2-7 and V is TRBV7-2; 7 bases are a match to TRBD2. Germline values: CDR1 SGHTA, CDR2 FQGNSA. This CDR3 is 12 amino acids long. Trimming removed 8 bases from V and 5 bases from J; junction bases left unmatched: 6. CDR3 sequence: CASGGRVHEQYF. CDR3 DNA sequence: TGTGCCAGCGGGGGGAGGGTGCACGAGCAGTACTTC.

J is TRBJ2-1 and V is TRBV29-1; 9 bases are shared with TRBD1. The CDR3 covers 17 residues. V lost 4 bases to trimming and J lost 0 bases; unmatched junction nucleotides: 10. CDR1 and CDR2 (germline): SQVTM, ANQGSEA. For the CDR3, the DNA is TGCAGCGTTGCTATTCTCGGACAGGGGTTCTCCTACAATGAGCAGTTCTTC. This gives the protein CSVAILGQGFSYNEQFF.

V is TRBV7-6 and J is TRBJ2-7; TRBD1 agrees at 7 bases. The CDR3 length is 13 residues. With V trimmed by 3 bases and J by 6 bases, 5 bases remained unmatched. The V gene's germline CDR1 is SGHVS and CDR2 FNYEAQ. CDR3 amino acids: CASSFRDRGEQYF. The DNA of the CDR3 is TGTGCCAGCAGCTTTCGGGACAGAGGCGAGCAGTACTTC.

This clone was observed a single time. V is TRBV7-5 and J is TRBJ2-2; the table assigns TRBD1, which was not confirmed against the DNA. TRBV7-5 is a pseudogene locus. The CDR3 consists of 13 residues. CDR3 sequence reads: CVRSLQGTGELFF. The CDR3 nucleotides are TGTGTCAGAAGCTTACAGGGGACCGGGGAGCTGTTTTTT.

The CDR3 region is CASSSPSNTGELFF. CDR3 nucleotides: TGTGCCAGCAGTTCTCCCTCGAACACCGGGGAGCTGTTTTTT. The rearrangement joins TRBV28 to TRBJ2-2; D is ambiguous. V lost 4 bases to trimming and J lost 0 bases, with 6 bases between them. CDR3 size: 14 residues. CDR1 is MDHEN, CDR2 SYDVKM, per germline.